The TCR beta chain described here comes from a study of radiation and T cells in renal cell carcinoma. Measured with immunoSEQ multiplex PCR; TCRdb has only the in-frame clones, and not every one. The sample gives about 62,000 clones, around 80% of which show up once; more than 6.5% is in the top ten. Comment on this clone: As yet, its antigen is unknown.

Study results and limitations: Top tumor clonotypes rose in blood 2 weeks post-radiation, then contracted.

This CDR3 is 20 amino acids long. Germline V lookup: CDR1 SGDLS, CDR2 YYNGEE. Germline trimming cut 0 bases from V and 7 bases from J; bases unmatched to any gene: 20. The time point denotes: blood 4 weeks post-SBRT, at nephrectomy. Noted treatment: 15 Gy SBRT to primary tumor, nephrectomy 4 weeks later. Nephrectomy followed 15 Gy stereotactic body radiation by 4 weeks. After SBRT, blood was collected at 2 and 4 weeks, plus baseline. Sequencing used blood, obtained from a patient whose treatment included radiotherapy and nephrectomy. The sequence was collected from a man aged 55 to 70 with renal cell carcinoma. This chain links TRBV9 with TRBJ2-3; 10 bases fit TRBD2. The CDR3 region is CASSVDPLAGAPTSPNTQYF. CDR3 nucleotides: TGTGCCAGCAGCGTAGACCCTCTAGCGGGAGCCCCCACGAGCCCCAATACGCAGTATTTT.